This entry concerns a single T cell receptor (beta chain). The sample originates from a study of blood T cell repertoires in COVID-19. Study in general: Spain, Italy and the United States supplied samples that represented acute and convalescent COVID-19.

This CDR3 has 15 amino acids. V lost 2 bases and J 7 bases, leaving 18 bases between the germline ends. CDR1 SGHTA and CDR2 FQGNSA come from the germline V gene. As processed by the authors: Reference gene primer amplification gave nucleated cell count estimates. Clones were read by immunoSEQ multiplex PCR, and TCRdb kept only the in-frame ones, dropping some. Clone size and the V and J calls come from that table; the DNA yielded D and trimming. Among 100,000 to 120,000 clones listed, around 81% were seen once. The origin of this receptor is a man aged 80 or over with acute or convalescent COVID-19. The J gene is TRBJ2-7, the V gene TRBV7-2, with D possibly being TRBD1 (6 bases). Sequenced: peripheral blood. The CDR3 loop reads CASSLTGPAQGEQYF. The CDR3 coding sequence is TGTGCCAGCAGCTTAACCGGACCCGCCCAGGGGGAGCAGTACTTC.